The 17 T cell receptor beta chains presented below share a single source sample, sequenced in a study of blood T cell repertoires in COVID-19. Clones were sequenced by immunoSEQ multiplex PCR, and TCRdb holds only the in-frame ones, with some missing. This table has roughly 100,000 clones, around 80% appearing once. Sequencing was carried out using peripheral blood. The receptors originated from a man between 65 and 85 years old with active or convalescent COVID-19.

The CDR3 here is CASSLAESGGETQYF. The CDR3, as DNA: TGTGCCAGCAGCTTGGCCGAATCAGGGGGGGAGACCCAGTACTTC. The V gene is TRBV5-4, the J gene TRBJ2-5; D perhaps matches TRBD1 (7 bases). The CDR3 extends over 15 amino acids. With 0 bases removed from V and 5 bases from J, the gap between germline ends came to 14 bases. Germline CDR1 and CDR2: SGHNT and YYREEE (reference sequence). Combining the CDR3 with reference TRBV5-4 and TRBJ2-5 gives the whole variable domain ETGVTQSPTHLIKTRGQQVTLRCSSQSGHNTVSWYQQALGQGPQFIFQYYREEENGRGNFPPRFSGLQFPNYSSELNVNALELDDSALYLCASSLAESGGETQYFGPGTRLLVL.

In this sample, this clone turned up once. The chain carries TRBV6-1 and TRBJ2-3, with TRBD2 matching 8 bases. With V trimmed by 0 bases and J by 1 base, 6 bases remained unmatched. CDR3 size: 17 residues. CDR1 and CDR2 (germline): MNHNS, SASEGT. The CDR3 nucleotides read TGTGCCAGCAGTGAAGCGCTTACAGCGGGGGGCACAGATACGCAGTATTTT. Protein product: CASSEALTAGGTDTQYF.

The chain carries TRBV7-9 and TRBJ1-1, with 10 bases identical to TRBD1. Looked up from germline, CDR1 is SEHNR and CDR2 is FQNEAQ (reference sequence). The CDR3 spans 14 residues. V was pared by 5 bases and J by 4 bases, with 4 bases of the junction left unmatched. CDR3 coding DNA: TGTGCCAGCAGCATCTGGGACAGGGGCACTGAAGCTTTCTTT. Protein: CASSIWDRGTEAFF.

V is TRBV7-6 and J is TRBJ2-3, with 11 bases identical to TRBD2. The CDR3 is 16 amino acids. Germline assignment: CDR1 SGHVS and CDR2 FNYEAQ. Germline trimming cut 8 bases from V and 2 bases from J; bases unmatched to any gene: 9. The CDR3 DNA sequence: TGTGCCAGCGCTGCTCTAGCGGGGGGATTCACAGATACGCAGTATTTT. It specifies CASAALAGGFTDTQYF.

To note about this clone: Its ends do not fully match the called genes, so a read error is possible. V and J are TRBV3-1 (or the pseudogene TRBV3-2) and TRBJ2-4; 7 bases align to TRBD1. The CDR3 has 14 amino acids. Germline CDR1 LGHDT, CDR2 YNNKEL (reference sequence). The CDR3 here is CASGHRGPKNIQYF. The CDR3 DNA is TGTGCCAGCGGCCACAGGGGACCGAAAAACATTCAGTACTTC.

CDR3 nucleotides: TGTGCCAGCAGCTTAGGTTATCAGGGGACAGGGGTTGAGCAGTTCTTC. Protein product: CASSLGYQGTGVEQFF. The V call is TRBV7-6, the J call TRBJ2-1; TRBD1 aligns across 10 bases. CDR1 and CDR2 from the germline V gene are SGHVS and FNYEAQ. This CDR3 has 16 residues. Germline trimming cut 1 base from V and 9 bases from J; bases unmatched to any gene: 9.

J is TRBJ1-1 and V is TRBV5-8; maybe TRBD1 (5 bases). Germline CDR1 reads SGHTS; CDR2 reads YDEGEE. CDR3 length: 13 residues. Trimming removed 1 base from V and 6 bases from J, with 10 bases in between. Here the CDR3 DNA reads TGTGCCAGCAGCTTGACCAGGGTCGCTGAAGCTTTCTTT. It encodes CASSLTRVAEAFF.

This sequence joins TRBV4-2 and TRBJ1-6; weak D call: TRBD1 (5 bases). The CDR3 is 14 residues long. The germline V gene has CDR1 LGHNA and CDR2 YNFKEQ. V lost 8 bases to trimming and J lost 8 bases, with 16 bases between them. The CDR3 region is CASGVQGTDSPLHF. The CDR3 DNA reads TGTGCCAGCGGGGTCCAGGGAACGGATTCACCCCTCCACTTT.

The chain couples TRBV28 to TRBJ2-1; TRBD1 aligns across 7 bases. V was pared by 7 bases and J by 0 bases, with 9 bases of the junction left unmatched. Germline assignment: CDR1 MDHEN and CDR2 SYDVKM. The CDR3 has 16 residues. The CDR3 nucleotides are TGTGCCAGCATCCAAGCGGCAGGGGGCTCCTACAATGAGCAGTTCTTC. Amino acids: CASIQAAGGSYNEQFF.

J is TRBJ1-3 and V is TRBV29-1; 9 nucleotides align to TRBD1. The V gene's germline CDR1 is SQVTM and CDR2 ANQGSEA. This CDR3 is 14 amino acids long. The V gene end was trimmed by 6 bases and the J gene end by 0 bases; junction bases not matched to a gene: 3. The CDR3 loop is CSVEDRGSGNTIYF. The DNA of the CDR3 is TGCAGCGTGGAGGACAGGGGCTCTGGAAACACCATATATTTT.

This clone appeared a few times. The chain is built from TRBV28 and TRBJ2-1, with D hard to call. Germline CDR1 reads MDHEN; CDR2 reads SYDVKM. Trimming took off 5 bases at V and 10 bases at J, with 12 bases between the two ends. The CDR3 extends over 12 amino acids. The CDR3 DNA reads TGTGCCAGCAGTCCCCAGGTTCGAGAGCAGTTCTTC. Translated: CASSPQVREQFF.

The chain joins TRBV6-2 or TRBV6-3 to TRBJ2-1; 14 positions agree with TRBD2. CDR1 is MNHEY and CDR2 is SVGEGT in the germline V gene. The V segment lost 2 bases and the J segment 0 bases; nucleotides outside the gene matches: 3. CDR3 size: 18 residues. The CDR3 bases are TGTGCCAGCAGTTACGGGACTAGCGGGAGTTTCTCCTACAATGAGCAGTTCTTC. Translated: CASSYGTSGSFSYNEQFF.

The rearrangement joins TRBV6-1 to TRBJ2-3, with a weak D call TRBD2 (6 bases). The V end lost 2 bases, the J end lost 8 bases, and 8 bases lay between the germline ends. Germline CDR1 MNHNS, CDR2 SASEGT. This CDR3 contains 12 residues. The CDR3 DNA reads TGTGCCAGCAGTGAATACGGGGGTACGCAGTATTTT. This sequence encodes CASSEYGGTQYF.

Here the CDR3 DNA reads TGTGCCACCGGGGGACTAGCGGGAGGCGAAGATACGCAGTATTTT. Translation: CATGGLAGGEDTQYF. This sequence joins TRBV24-1 and TRBJ2-3; 15 nucleotides line up with TRBD2. CDR1 is KGHDR and CDR2 is SFDVKD in the germline V gene. V shed 9 bases, J shed 5 bases, and the junction held 5 bases outside the gene matches. This CDR3 region has 15 residues.

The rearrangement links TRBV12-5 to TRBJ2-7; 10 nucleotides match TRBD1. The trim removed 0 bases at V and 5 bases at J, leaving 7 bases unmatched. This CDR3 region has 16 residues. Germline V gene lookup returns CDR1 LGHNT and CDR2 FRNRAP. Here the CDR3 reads CASGLVETGGYDEQYF. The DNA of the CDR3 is TGTGCTAGTGGTTTGGTGGAGACAGGGGGCTACGACGAGCAGTACTTC.

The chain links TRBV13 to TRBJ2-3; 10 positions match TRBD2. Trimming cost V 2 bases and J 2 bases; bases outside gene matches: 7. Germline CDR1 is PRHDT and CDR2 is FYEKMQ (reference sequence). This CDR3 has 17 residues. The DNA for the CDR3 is TGTGCCAGCAGCTTATCGACTAGCGGGCTCGTCACAGATACGCAGTATTTT. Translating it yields CASSLSTSGLVTDTQYF.

The CDR3 is CASSLKGGTYTGELFF. The DNA for the CDR3 is TGTGCCAGCAGCTTAAAGGGAGGGACGTACACCGGGGAGCTGTTTTTT. The chain joins TRBV7-2 to TRBJ2-2; 7 bases map to TRBD2. The V and J ends lost 2 bases and 3 bases, in that order; junction bases with no gene match: 6. The CDR3 is 16 residues long. Germline CDR1 reads SGHTA; CDR2 reads FQGNSA.